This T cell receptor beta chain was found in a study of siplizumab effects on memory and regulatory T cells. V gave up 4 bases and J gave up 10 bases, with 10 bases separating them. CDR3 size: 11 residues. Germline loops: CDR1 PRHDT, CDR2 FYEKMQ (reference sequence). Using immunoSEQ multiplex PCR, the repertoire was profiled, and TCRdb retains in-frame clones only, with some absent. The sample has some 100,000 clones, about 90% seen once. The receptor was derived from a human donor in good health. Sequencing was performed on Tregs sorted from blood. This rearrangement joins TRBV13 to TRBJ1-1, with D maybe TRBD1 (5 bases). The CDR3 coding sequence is TGTGCCAGCAGCTCGTCAGGGAGAGCTTTCTTT. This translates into CASSSSGRAFF.